This T cell receptor (beta chain) was retrieved from a study of metastatic and nonmetastatic thyroid tumors. Unmatched junction bases numbered 7, after V lost 6 bases and J lost 4 bases. Germline V gene sequence: CDR1 MNHEY, CDR2 SVGEGT. The CDR3 is made up of 15 amino acids. Each patient went into thyroid surgery without having received any treatment. TCRdb called clones again from the PCR reads with MiXCR. The table has approximately 31,000 clones, 18% seen once; the top ten hold about 10%. The sequenced sample consisted of blood. The sequence was obtained from a female donor with papillary thyroid cancer or a benign thyroid nodule (not recorded which). Some clones in this sample may be carry-over from other donors' samples. The V gene is TRBV6-2 or TRBV6-3, the J gene TRBJ1-5; 9 bases align to TRBD1. DNA of the CDR3: TGTGCCAGCAGCTCCGGGACAGGGATGAATCAGCCCCAGCATTTT. Translating gives CASSSGTGMNQPQHF.